This T cell receptor (beta chain) was captured in a study of T-cell reconstitution after alpha-beta-depleted transplantation in children. This clonotype was observed a few times. Unique molecular identifiers tagged the TCRbeta library. TCRdb reanalysed the PCR reads using MiXCR and keeps one entry per CDR3 protein. The sample contains roughly 500,000 distinct CDR3 sequences, 9.5% to 15% of which appear only once. Germline CDR1 and CDR2: MGHRA and YSYEKL. The CDR3 consists of 19 residues. V lost 0 bases to trimming and J lost 3 bases; unmatched junction nucleotides: 12. The sequencing used PBMCs from the stem cell graft donor, collected from the stem cell graft. This TCR derives from a human donor who donated a stem cell graft to a child with combined immunodeficiency. The chain combines TRBV4-1 with TRBJ2-2; 8 bases are shared with TRBD2. CDR3 amino acids: CASSQDRLRAGDHTGELFF. The CDR3 DNA reads TGCGCCAGCAGCCAAGACCGCCTTAGAGCGGGAGATCACACCGGGGAGCTGTTTTTT.